These T cell receptor beta chains were read from a single sample in a study of cytomegalovirus exposure and HLA in healthy donors. Some clones are missing from TCRdb's copy, which holds only in-frame ones; the method was immunoSEQ multiplex PCR. The table has 95,000 to 120,000 clones, approximately 96% seen once; the top ten hold 0.67%. Sequencing was performed on PBMCs. Receptor source: a woman between 18 and 29 years old in good health and CMV-seronegative. CDR3s include the opening cysteine and the closing phenylalanine or tryptophan. The order of the fields is clone size, V gene, D gene, J gene, CDR3 protein, CDR3 DNA. D genes are given only for firm matches. A row's size may be missing; if present it is once, few, many or a size class.

>once|TRBV6-4|-|TRBJ1-1
CALTIGGPMNTEAFF
TGTGCCTTGACTATAGGAGGACCGATGAACACTGAAGCTTTCTTT
>-|TRBV9|-|TRBJ1-1
CASSVDRVNTEAFF
TGTGCCAGCAGCGTAGACAGGGTGAACACTGAAGCTTTCTTT
>-|TRBV28|TRBD1|TRBJ1-5
CASSPPAGKWGTGGQPQHF
TGTGCCAGCAGCCCACCTGCTGGGAAATGGGGCACAGGGGGTCAGCCCCAGCATTTT
>-|TRBV7-6|-|TRBJ2-3
CASSLSGTDTQYF
TGTGCCAGCAGCTTATCCGGCACAGATACGCAGTATTTT
>-|TRBV7-6|TRBD1|TRBJ1-1
CASSLAVGQIEAFF
TGTGCCAGCAGCTTAGCGGTGGGACAGATTGAAGCTTTCTTT
>-|TRBV19|-|TRBJ2-1
CASTLFPVAPYNEQFF
TGTGCCAGTACCTTATTCCCGGTTGCACCCTACAATGAGCAGTTCTTC
>-|TRBV5-8|-|TRBJ2-7
CASIGGGIYEQYF
TGTGCCAGCATAGGGGGGGGTATTTACGAGCAGTACTTC
>-|TRBV4-1|TRBD2|TRBJ2-5
CASSPSGLAGGAETQYF
TGCGCCAGCAGCCCGTCTGGACTAGCGGGGGGCGCTGAGACCCAGTACTTC
>-|TRBV28|TRBD2|TRBJ2-3
CASSPGGASGEHRQYF
TGTGCCAGCAGCCCCGGGGGGGCTAGCGGGGAGCACAGACAGTATTTT
>-|TRBV4-1|-|TRBJ1-1
CASSQVGGTEAFF
TGCGCCAGCAGCCAAGTGGGGGGCACTGAAGCTTTCTTT
>-|TRBV11-3|-|TRBJ2-7
CASSLAGDSYEQYF
TGTGCCAGCAGCTTAGCAGGGGACTCCTACGAGCAGTACTTC
>-|TRBV28|-|TRBJ1-6
CASSPRSYNSPLHF
TGTGCCAGCAGTCCTCGGTCCTATAATTCACCCCTCCACTTT
>-|TRBV6-5|TRBD2|TRBJ2-7
CASSYGTSGVGEQYF
TGTGCCAGCAGTTACGGGACTAGCGGGGTGGGGGAGCAGTACTTC
>-|TRBV2|TRBD1|TRBJ1-5
CASNRDRAIQPQHF
TGTGCCAGCAACCGAGACAGGGCTATTCAGCCCCAGCATTTT
>-|TRBV4-1|-|TRBJ1-1
CASSQEGGRVLLAFF
TGCGCCAGCAGCCAAGAAGGGGGGAGGGTTTTACTAGCTTTCTTT
>-|TRBV4-1|-|TRBJ1-4
CASSQVPVSTNEKLFF
TGCGCCAGCAGCCAAGTCCCGGTTTCAACTAATGAAAAACTGTTTTTT
>-|TRBV6-1|-|TRBJ2-1
CASRRQEVVSNEQFF
TGTGCCAGCAGACGACAGGAGGTCGTCAGCAATGAGCAGTTCTTC
>once|TRBV10-3|-|TRBJ1-2
CAISETGGGRTNYGYTF
TGTGCCATCAGTGAAACGGGGGGAGGCCGAACCAACTATGGCTACACCTTC
>-|TRBV14|TRBD1|TRBJ1-6
CASSQDKGAQGSYNSPLHF
TGTGCCAGCAGCCAAGATAAGGGGGCACAGGGGTCCTATAATTCACCCCTCCACTTT
>-|TRBV6-1|-|TRBJ2-3
CASSDGRVSTDTQYF
TGTGCCAGCAGTGACGGCAGGGTAAGCACAGATACGCAGTATTTT
>-|TRBV6-5|-|TRBJ1-1
CASSYPSTEAFF
TGTGCCAGCAGTTACCCGTCCACTGAAGCTTTCTTT
>-|TRBV16|-|TRBJ2-3
CASSQERLADTQYF
TGTGCCAGCAGCCAAGAGCGCTTGGCAGATACGCAGTATTTT
>-|TRBV5-1|TRBD1|TRBJ1-1
CASSPGTGVNTEAFF
TGCGCCAGCAGCCCGGGGACAGGAGTGAACACTGAAGCTTTCTTT
>-|TRBV7-9|TRBD1|TRBJ1-2
CASSFQQGISDGYTF
TGTGCCAGCAGCTTCCAACAGGGGATTTCGGATGGCTACACCTTC
>-|TRBV27|TRBD2|TRBJ2-1
CASSSAGGPGSSYNEQFF
TGTGCCAGCAGCTCGGCGGGGGGGCCGGGGAGCTCCTACAATGAGCAGTTCTTC
>-|TRBV19|-|TRBJ2-7
CASSLTLTVTGEQYF
TGTGCCAGTAGCCTTACACTAACGGTTACAGGGGAGCAGTACTTC
>few|TRBV6-1|TRBD1|TRBJ1-3
CASSLDRGGNTIYF
TGTGCCAGCAGTTTGGACAGGGGGGGAAACACCATATATTTT
>-|TRBV28|TRBD1|TRBJ1-1
CASREQGARTEAFF
TGTGCCAGCAGGGAACAGGGGGCGAGGACTGAAGCTTTCTTT